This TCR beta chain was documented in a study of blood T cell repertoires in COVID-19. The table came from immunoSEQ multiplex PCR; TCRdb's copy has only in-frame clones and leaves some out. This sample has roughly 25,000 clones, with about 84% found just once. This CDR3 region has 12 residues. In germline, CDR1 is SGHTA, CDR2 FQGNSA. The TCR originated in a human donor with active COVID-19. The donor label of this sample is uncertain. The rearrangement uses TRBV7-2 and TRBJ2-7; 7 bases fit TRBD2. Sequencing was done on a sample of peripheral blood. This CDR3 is CAGASGTYEQYF. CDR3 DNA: TGTGCAGGGGCTAGCGGAACCTACGAGCAGTACTTC.